This T cell receptor beta chain was obtained from a study of T cells in localized non-small cell lung cancer. The assay was immunoSEQ multiplex PCR, and TCRdb's table has in-frame clones only and misses some. The sample gives several thousand clones, 40% to 50% of which show up once; approximately 6.2% is in the top ten. The CDR3 extends over 16 amino acids. Germline CDR1 reads KGHSH; CDR2 reads LQKENI. With V trimmed by 5 bases and J by 0 bases, 5 bases remained unmatched. The source of this sequence is a woman aged 40-69 years with stage I lung adenocarcinoma. The sequenced sample was lung tumor tissue, obtained before any cancer treatment. The chain joins TRBV18 to TRBJ2-2, with 8 bases matching TRBD1. The CDR3 DNA reads as TGTGCCAGCTCAAAAACGGGACAGGCGAACACCGGGGAGCTGTTTTTT. This translates into CASSKTGQANTGELFF.